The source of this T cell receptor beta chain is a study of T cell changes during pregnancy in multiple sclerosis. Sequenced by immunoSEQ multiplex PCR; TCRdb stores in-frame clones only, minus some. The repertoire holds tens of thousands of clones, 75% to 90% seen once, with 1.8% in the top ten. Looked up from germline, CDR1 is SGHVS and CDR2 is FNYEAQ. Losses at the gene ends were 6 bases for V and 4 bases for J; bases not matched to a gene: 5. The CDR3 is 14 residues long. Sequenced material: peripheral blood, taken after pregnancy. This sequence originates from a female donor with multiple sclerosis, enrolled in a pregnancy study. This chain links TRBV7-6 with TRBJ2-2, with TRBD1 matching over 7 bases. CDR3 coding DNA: TGTGCCAGCAGGCAGGGGGTAATCACCGGGGAGCTGTTTTTT. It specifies CASRQGVITGELFF.